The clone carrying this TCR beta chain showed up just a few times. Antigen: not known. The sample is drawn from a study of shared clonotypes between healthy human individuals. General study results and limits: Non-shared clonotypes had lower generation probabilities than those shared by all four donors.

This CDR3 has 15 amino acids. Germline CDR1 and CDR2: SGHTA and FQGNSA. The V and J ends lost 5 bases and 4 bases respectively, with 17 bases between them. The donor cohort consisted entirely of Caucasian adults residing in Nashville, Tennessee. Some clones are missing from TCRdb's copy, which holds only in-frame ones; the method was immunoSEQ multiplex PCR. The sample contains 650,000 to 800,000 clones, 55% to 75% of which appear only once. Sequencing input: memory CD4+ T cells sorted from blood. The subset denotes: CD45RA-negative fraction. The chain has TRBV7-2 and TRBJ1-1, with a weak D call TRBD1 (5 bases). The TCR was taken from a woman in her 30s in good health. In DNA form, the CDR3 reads TGTGCCAGCAGCGTGGCCTGGGGGAGCGGCACTGAAGCTTTCTTT. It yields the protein CASSVAWGSGTEAFF. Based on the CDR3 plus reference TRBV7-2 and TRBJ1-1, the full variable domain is GAGVSQSPSNKVTEKGKDVELRCDPISGHTALYWYRQSLGQGLEFLIYFQGNSAPDKSGLPSDRFSAERTGGSVSTLTIQRTQQEDSAVYLCASSVAWGSGTEAFFGQGTRLTVV.